The rows below give T cell receptor beta chains drawn from one sample of a study of vaccination and CD4 T cells after COVID-19. TCRdb reprocessed the PCR reads via MiXCR and lists one record per CDR3 protein. The table shows tens of thousands of distinct CDR3 sequences, with 67% occurring only once. Their antigens are not known. Source: CD4+ T cells from blood, cultured in vitro, taken after SARS-CoV-2 vaccination. Receptor source: a human donor who received a COVID-19 vaccine. CDR3s include the opening cysteine and the closing phenylalanine or tryptophan. The D gene is left open where the match is weak. The listing skips clone size in some rows; elsewhere it reads once, few, many or a size class.

d_gene | j_gene | abundance | v_gene | CDR3nt | CDR3aa
NA | TRBJ1-1 | few | TRBV18 | TGTGCCAGCTCACCACCGGTGTTTGCAGACATGAACACTGAAGCTTTCTTT | CASSPPVFADMNTEAFF
NA | TRBJ1-2 | once | TRBV4-1 | TGCGCCAGCAGCAAACCGGGGACCTCGGACTATGGCTACACCTTC | CASSKPGTSDYGYTF
TRBD2 | TRBJ2-5 | NA | TRBV5-1 | TGCGCCAGCAGCTTGACCGCTAGCGGGGGGGCCGTTAAGACCCAGTACTTC | CASSLTASGGAVKTQYF
TRBD1 | TRBJ1-2 | NA | TRBV2 | TGTGCCAGCAAGAATAGTAACTCGGCTCTCAGGGGGTTGGACTATGGCTACACCTTC | CASKNSNSALRGLDYGYTF
TRBD1 | TRBJ2-7 | NA | TRBV19 | TGTGCCAGTAGTACCTCCGGGACAGAGGCCTACGAGCAGTACTTC | CASSTSGTEAYEQYF
NA | TRBJ1-1 | NA | TRBV5-4 | TGTGCCAGCAGCACCCCGGGACGGACTTCTGAAGCTTTCTTT | CASSTPGRTSEAFF
NA | TRBJ2-5 | NA | TRBV6-5 | TGTGCCAGCAGCTACCCCCCCCGGGCGTGGGAGACCCAGTACTTC | CASSYPPRAWETQYF
NA | TRBJ1-2 | few | TRBV19 | TGTGCCAGTAGTATCCGGGTAGGGAATGACAGACCTGGCTACACCTTC | CASSIRVGNDRPGYTF
TRBD1 | TRBJ1-2 | NA | TRBV20-1 | TGCAGTGCTAGTCCCCTGGAGGGGGCTGGATATGGCTACACCTTC | CSASPLEGAGYGYTF
TRBD1 | TRBJ1-2 | NA | TRBV5-1 | TGCGCCAGCAGCCTGGGGAGGACAGGCTATGGCTACACCTTC | CASSLGRTGYGYTF
TRBD2 | TRBJ2-2 | NA | TRBV12-5 | TGTGCTAGTGCCGACCGACTAGCGGGGGGCCGGGGGGAGCTGTTTTTT | CASADRLAGGRGELFF
TRBD1 | TRBJ1-6 | few | TRBV7-8 | TGTGCCAGCAGCTTAAATCACAGGGGCACCTATAATTCACCCCTCCACTTT | CASSLNHRGTYNSPLHF
TRBD2 | TRBJ2-5 | NA | TRBV18 | TGTGCCAGCTCACCCTCGACTAGCGGGGGACAAGAGACCCAGTACTTC | CASSPSTSGGQETQYF
NA | TRBJ2-7 | NA | TRBV21-1 | TGTGCCAGCAGCGGTAGGGCTAGCGGGATTTACGAGCAGTACTTC | CASSGRASGIYEQYF
TRBD1 | TRBJ1-2 | NA | TRBV6-2/TRBV6-3 | TGTGCCAGCAGTTACCCGGGACAGGGTGGTGGCTACACCTTC | CASSYPGQGGGYTF
NA | TRBJ2-7 | NA | TRBV7-9 | TGTGCCAGCAGCTTATCGCAGAGTTCCTACGAGCAGTACTTC | CASSLSQSSYEQYF
NA | TRBJ1-1 | NA | TRBV10-3 | TGTGCCATCAGTGAGGTGACGGGAAACACTGAAGCTTTCTTT | CAISEVTGNTEAFF
NA | TRBJ2-4 | NA | TRBV20-1 | TGCAGTGCTGAGAGGGGCAAAAACATTCAGTACTTC | CSAERGKNIQYF
TRBD2 | TRBJ2-3 | NA | TRBV7-2 | TGTGCCAGCAGCTACCTACCGGGACTAGCGGGGGGGCCGGAAGATACGCAGTATTTT | CASSYLPGLAGGPEDTQYF
NA | TRBJ2-5 | NA | TRBV7-2 | TGTGCCAGCAGCGCGGGATTTCAAGAGACCCAGTACTTC | CASSAGFQETQYF
TRBD2 | TRBJ2-5 | NA | TRBV20-1 | TGCAGTGCCGCTATCTCTAGCGGGGGGTTCCAAGAGACCCAGTACTTC | CSAAISSGGFQETQYF
NA | TRBJ1-5 | NA | TRBV30 | TGTGCCTGCGGGGGCAGGTGGTCGTGGAGCAATCAGCCCCAGCATTTT | CACGGRWSWSNQPQHF
TRBD1 | TRBJ1-6 | few | TRBV6-1 | TGTGCCGGGGGGGACAGGGCTCACAATTCACCCCTCCACTTT | CAGGDRAHNSPLHF
NA | TRBJ2-7 | NA | TRBV2 | TGTGCCAGCAGTAAAAGGACTACGGGTACCTACGAGCAGTACTTC | CASSKRTTGTYEQYF
TRBD2 | TRBJ2-5 | NA | TRBV2 | TGTGCCAGCAGTCCCTTCCGACTAGCGACCCAAGAGACCCAGTACTTC | CASSPFRLATQETQYF
NA | TRBJ1-3 | once | TRBV5-1 | TGCGCCAGCAGCTTGAGAGGATCTTTAGGATCCGCTGGAAACACCATATATTTT | CASSLRGSLGSAGNTIYF
TRBD1 | TRBJ1-1 | NA | TRBV5-1 | TGCGCCAGCAGCCCCGACAGGGAGTGGAGCACTGAAGCTTTCTTT | CASSPDREWSTEAFF
NA | TRBJ1-2 | NA | TRBV12-5 | TGTGCTAGTGGGCGGACAGTTACCTATGGCTACACCTTC | CASGRTVTYGYTF
TRBD2 | TRBJ2-7 | NA | TRBV10-3 | TGTGCCATCAGTGAGTCGTTAACTAGCGGGTACAGCTCCTACGAGCAGTACTTC | CAISESLTSGYSSYEQYF
TRBD1 | TRBJ2-7 | NA | TRBV30 | TGTGCCTGGGTCCGGGACAGGGCTGGGGAGCAGTACTTC | CAWVRDRAGEQYF
NA | TRBJ2-5 | NA | TRBV7-2 | TGTGCCAGCAGCGCGGGGGCTCGGGAGGCGACCCAGTACTTC | CASSAGAREATQYF
NA | TRBJ1-6 | NA | TRBV5-1 | TGCGCCAGCAGCGTGGACAGTTTGGACTCACCCCTCCACTTT | CASSVDSLDSPLHF
TRBD1 | TRBJ1-4 | NA | TRBV28 | TGTGCCAGCAGTAGCCGTCAGGCAGGGGGTGGGAATGAAAAACTGTTTTTT | CASSSRQAGGGNEKLFF
TRBD2 | TRBJ2-3 | NA | TRBV20-1 | TGCAGTGCTAGAGGTAGAGGGGAGCGGGGCACCACAGATACGCAGTATTTT | CSARGRGERGTTDTQYF
TRBD1 | TRBJ2-1 | NA | TRBV29-1 | TGCAGCGTTGGTTGGACAGGGGGCAATGAGCAGTTCTTC | CSVGWTGGNEQFF
TRBD1 | TRBJ1-1 | few | TRBV6-2/TRBV6-3 | TGTGCCAGCAGGTCCAGGGGGCTGAACACTGAAGCTTTCTTT | CASRSRGLNTEAFF
NA | TRBJ1-2 | NA | TRBV5-1 | TGCGCTAGCAGCTTGGGGTGTGACTATGGCTACACCTTC | CASSLGCDYGYTF
NA | TRBJ2-1 | NA | TRBV24-1 | TGTGCCACCAGTGGCACACGGGGAATCAACAATGAGCAGTTCTTC | CATSGTRGINNEQFF
NA | TRBJ1-6 | NA | TRBV19 | TGTGCCAGTAGTATCTCCGCGGATAATTCACCCCTCCACTTT | CASSISADNSPLHF
TRBD1 | TRBJ1-1 | NA | TRBV4-1 | TGCGCCAGCAGCTCGGGACAGACGGTGGCTGAAGCTTTCTTT | CASSSGQTVAEAFF
NA | TRBJ1-2 | few | TRBV7-8 | TGTGCCAGCAGCTTAGTAGGCAGAAGATATGGCTACACCTTC | CASSLVGRRYGYTF
NA | TRBJ1-5 | NA | TRBV2 | TGTGCCAGCACGTGGGGTAGCAATCAGCCCCAGCATTTT | CASTWGSNQPQHF
NA | TRBJ2-3 | NA | TRBV19 | TGTGCCAGTTGGGGGGGCCAACTCACAGATACGCAGTATTTT | CASWGGQLTDTQYF
NA | TRBJ1-6 | few | TRBV6-4 | TGTGCCAGCAGAGACACCTCCTATAATTCACCCCTCCACTTT | CASRDTSYNSPLHF
TRBD1 | TRBJ2-3 | NA | TRBV28 | TGTGCCAGCAGTTTACTTGGACAGGAGACGACAGATACGCAGTATTTT | CASSLLGQETTDTQYF
TRBD2 | TRBJ2-3 | once | TRBV24-1 | TGTGCCACCAGTGATTTTAAGCGGGGGCGCCAGACAGATACGCAGTATTTT | CATSDFKRGRQTDTQYF
TRBD2 | TRBJ2-5 | NA | TRBV20-1 | TGCAGTGCTAGAGGTCGACTAGCGGGGGGAGAGACCCAGTACTTC | CSARGRLAGGETQYF
NA | TRBJ1-2 | NA | TRBV15 | TGTGCCACCAGCAGAGGAGGAGGGGTCTCTTTGGGCTATGGCTACACCTTC | CATSRGGGVSLGYGYTF
TRBD1 | TRBJ1-2 | NA | TRBV19 | TGTGCCAGTAGTATGGTGGGAGACAGGGGGCTCCATGGCTACACCTTC | CASSMVGDRGLHGYTF
NA | TRBJ2-5 | few | TRBV5-1 | TGCGCCAGCAGCTTGGCGTCAGAACTCCAAGAGACCCAGTACTTC | CASSLASELQETQYF
TRBD1 | TRBJ1-2 | few | TRBV2 | TGTGCCAGCAGTGAAGCGGAGACAGGGGCCCTTTATGGCTACACCTTC | CASSEAETGALYGYTF
NA | TRBJ1-2 | NA | TRBV19 | TGTGCCAGTAGTATGCGGGGGGGGCAAGGCTACACCTTC | CASSMRGGQGYTF
NA | TRBJ1-6 | NA | TRBV30 | TGTGCCTGGAGTAACAGGCTGATCATGGGCATTTATAATTCACCCCTCCACTTT | CAWSNRLIMGIYNSPLHF
NA | TRBJ1-2 | NA | TRBV19 | TGTGCCAGCGGCCGGGACACCAACGGGGACTATGGCTACACCTTC | CASGRDTNGDYGYTF
NA | TRBJ2-3 | NA | TRBV6-5 | TGTGCCAGCAGTTACGCCCAACCGGGGGGCACAGATACGCAGTATTTT | CASSYAQPGGTDTQYF
NA | TRBJ1-1 | NA | TRBV7-9 | TGTGCCAGCAGCTTTACTCCAGGAGAAGCTTTCTTT | CASSFTPGEAFF
TRBD1 | TRBJ1-1 | few | TRBV15 | TGTGCCACCTCCGGGACAGGGGGCACTGAAGCTTTCTTT | CATSGTGGTEAFF
NA | TRBJ1-1 | NA | TRBV19 | TGTGCCAGTAGTATAGGGCCAGGGAGGGAAGAGAACACTGAAGCTTTCTTT | CASSIGPGREENTEAFF
NA | TRBJ1-2 | NA | TRBV14 | TGTGCCAGCAGCCAAGCCCGAAGACAGATTCTCTATGGCTACACCTTC | CASSQARRQILYGYTF